The T cell receptor beta chain described here comes from a study of breast tumors, draining lymph nodes, adjacent tissues. TCRdb called the multiplex PCR reads again in MiXCR, with one record for every CDR3 protein. The data show 75,000 to 100,000 distinct CDR3 sequences, roughly 19% seen once. Breast cancer patients provided tissue from their axillary draining lymph nodes. Ten or more counts support this clonotype. Sample: axillary lymph node tissue. This TCR derives from a female donor with breast cancer. Some clones in this sample may be carry-over from other donors' samples.

CDR3 DNA: TGCGCCAGCAGCCAAGAGGCTGCAACTAATGAAAAACTGTTTTTT. Its translation is CASSQEAATNEKLFF. This sequence joins TRBV4-3 and TRBJ1-4; unclear D gene. The CDR3 has 15 amino acids. V shed 0 bases and J shed 0 bases, with 5 bases lying between them. Germline CDR1 LGHNA, CDR2 YSLEER.